Listed below are T cell receptor beta chains from one sample, sequenced in a study of shared clonotypes between healthy human individuals. Measured with immunoSEQ multiplex PCR; TCRdb has only the in-frame clones, and not every one. The sample carries just over 2,000,000 clones, 85% to 95% recorded once. Sequenced input: naive CD4+ T cells sorted from blood. These TCRs come from a man younger than 35 in good health. The CDR3 runs from the conserved cysteine through the conserved F or W. Fields, in order: J gene, D gene, V gene, clone size, CDR3 protein, CDR3 DNA. A D gene is named only where the DNA matches it firmly. Some rows mark clone size as missing; the rest say once, few, many or name a class of expanded clone.

j_call: TRBJ1-2; d_call: -; v_call: TRBV10-3; clone_size: -; cdr3_aa: CAISESMAQANYGYTF; cdr3_nt: TGTGCCATCAGTGAGTCGATGGCACAAGCTAACTATGGCTACACCTTC
j_call: TRBJ2-7; d_call: -; v_call: TRBV7-9; clone_size: many; cdr3_aa: CASSLLPYEQYF; cdr3_nt: TGTGCCAGCAGCTTACTCCCCTACGAGCAGTACTTC
j_call: TRBJ1-6; d_call: TRBD1; v_call: TRBV6-5; clone_size: -; cdr3_aa: CASSPGGAENSPLHF; cdr3_nt: TGTGCCAGCAGTCCAGGGGGCGCAGAAAATTCACCCCTCCACTTT
j_call: TRBJ2-1; d_call: TRBD2; v_call: TRBV5-1; clone_size: -; cdr3_aa: CASRTSGGTYNEQFF; cdr3_nt: TGCGCCAGCCGGACTAGCGGGGGAACCTACAATGAGCAGTTCTTC
j_call: TRBJ2-2; d_call: -; v_call: TRBV7-2; clone_size: -; cdr3_aa: CASSLDPISGTGELFF; cdr3_nt: TGTGCCAGCAGCTTAGATCCCATTTCGGGCACCGGGGAGCTGTTTTTT
j_call: TRBJ1-1; d_call: -; v_call: TRBV12-5; clone_size: -; cdr3_aa: CASGLPQVGNTEAFF; cdr3_nt: TGTGCTAGTGGTTTGCCACAGGTGGGGAACACTGAAGCTTTCTTT
j_call: TRBJ2-1; d_call: TRBD2; v_call: TRBV27; clone_size: -; cdr3_aa: CASSLPGTSGQFF; cdr3_nt: TGTGCCAGCAGTTTACCGGGGACTAGCGGACAGTTCTTC
j_call: TRBJ1-2; d_call: TRBD1; v_call: TRBV5-1; clone_size: -; cdr3_aa: CASSLAAGGTPQYGYTF; cdr3_nt: TGCGCCAGCAGCTTGGCGGCAGGGGGAACGCCCCAATATGGCTACACCTTC
j_call: TRBJ1-4; d_call: -; v_call: TRBV30; clone_size: -; cdr3_aa: CAWTGAGGEKLFF; cdr3_nt: TGTGCCTGGACAGGCGCCGGTGGGGAAAAACTGTTTTTT
j_call: TRBJ1-1; d_call: -; v_call: TRBV5-4; clone_size: -; cdr3_aa: CASSTHGGYTEAFF; cdr3_nt: TGTGCCAGCAGCACACATGGGGGGTACACTGAAGCTTTCTTT
j_call: TRBJ1-6; d_call: -; v_call: TRBV27; clone_size: -; cdr3_aa: CASSLSGQGFGDPSSYNSPLHF; cdr3_nt: TGTGCCAGCAGTTTAAGCGGCCAGGGGTTCGGCGATCCGAGCTCCTATAATTCACCCCTCCACTTT
j_call: TRBJ1-5; d_call: TRBD1; v_call: TRBV6-6; clone_size: -; cdr3_aa: CASSGRQGASNQPQHF; cdr3_nt: TGTGCCAGCAGTGGTAGACAGGGGGCTAGCAATCAGCCCCAGCATTTT
j_call: TRBJ1-2; d_call: -; v_call: TRBV5-1; clone_size: -; cdr3_aa: CASSPTENYGYTF; cdr3_nt: TGCGCCAGCAGCCCGACAGAAAACTATGGCTACACCTTC
j_call: TRBJ1-4; d_call: -; v_call: TRBV30; clone_size: -; cdr3_aa: CAKKTGEKLFF; cdr3_nt: TGTGCCAAAAAGACCGGGGAAAAACTGTTTTTT
j_call: TRBJ2-7; d_call: -; v_call: TRBV28; clone_size: -; cdr3_aa: CASSLRTVAVYPYEQYF; cdr3_nt: TGTGCCAGCAGTTTAAGGACGGTGGCGGTGTACCCCTACGAGCAGTACTTC
j_call: TRBJ2-5; d_call: -; v_call: TRBV4-1; clone_size: once; cdr3_aa: CASSQIEPGRETQYF; cdr3_nt: TGCGCCAGCAGCCAAATCGAGCCAGGGCGAGAGACCCAGTACTTC
j_call: TRBJ2-7; d_call: -; v_call: TRBV19; clone_size: -; cdr3_aa: CASSIGVSSQGQYF; cdr3_nt: TGTGCCAGTAGTATTGGCGTCAGTAGCCAGGGGCAGTACTTC
j_call: TRBJ1-1; d_call: -; v_call: TRBV18; clone_size: -; cdr3_aa: CASSPRDQPLNTEAFF; cdr3_nt: TGTGCCAGCTCACCACGGGATCAGCCTTTGAACACTGAAGCTTTCTTT
j_call: TRBJ1-5; d_call: -; v_call: TRBV28; clone_size: -; cdr3_aa: CASSHGSQVGNQPQHF; cdr3_nt: TGTGCCAGCAGTCACGGGTCGCAGGTGGGCAATCAGCCCCAGCATTTT
j_call: TRBJ1-2; d_call: TRBD1; v_call: TRBV4-1; clone_size: -; cdr3_aa: CASSRTRQGAPYGYTF; cdr3_nt: TGCGCCAGCAGCCGAACTCGACAGGGGGCTCCCTATGGCTACACCTTC
j_call: TRBJ1-4; d_call: -; v_call: TRBV6-5; clone_size: -; cdr3_aa: CASRGWADGGKLFF; cdr3_nt: TGTGCCAGCCGCGGTTGGGCGGACGGGGGAAAACTGTTTTTT
j_call: TRBJ2-3; d_call: TRBD2; v_call: TRBV2; clone_size: -; cdr3_aa: CASELTSGRGDTQYF; cdr3_nt: TGTGCCAGCGAATTGACTAGCGGAAGGGGGGATACGCAGTATTTT
j_call: TRBJ1-6; d_call: TRBD1; v_call: TRBV6-6; clone_size: -; cdr3_aa: CASSTPTGGSGTPLHF; cdr3_nt: TGTGCCAGCAGTACCCCGACAGGGGGCAGTGGGACACCCCTCCACTTT
j_call: TRBJ1-5; d_call: -; v_call: TRBV5-1; clone_size: -; cdr3_aa: CASSLAPDSNQPQHF; cdr3_nt: TGCGCCAGCAGCTTGGCCCCAGATAGCAATCAGCCCCAGCATTTT
j_call: TRBJ1-6; d_call: -; v_call: TRBV6-1; clone_size: -; cdr3_aa: CASSELGANNSPLHF; cdr3_nt: TGTGCCAGCAGTGAATTAGGGGCCAATAATTCACCCCTCCACTTT
j_call: TRBJ1-5; d_call: -; v_call: TRBV11-2; clone_size: -; cdr3_aa: CASSPGGNQPQHF; cdr3_nt: TGTGCCAGCAGCCCAGGGGGCAATCAGCCCCAGCATTTT
j_call: TRBJ1-5; d_call: TRBD1; v_call: TRBV27; clone_size: once; cdr3_aa: CASSWDRDQPQHF; cdr3_nt: TGTGCCAGCAGTTGGGACAGGGATCAGCCCCAGCATTTT
j_call: TRBJ2-7; d_call: TRBD2; v_call: TRBV4-1; clone_size: -; cdr3_aa: CASSQDFSGTEQYF; cdr3_nt: TGCGCCAGCAGCCAAGATTTTAGCGGGACCGAGCAGTACTTC
j_call: TRBJ2-1; d_call: TRBD2; v_call: TRBV19; clone_size: -; cdr3_aa: CASIDRTSGYNEQFF; cdr3_nt: TGTGCCAGTATCGATAGGACTAGCGGCTACAATGAGCAGTTCTTC
j_call: TRBJ2-1; d_call: TRBD1; v_call: TRBV5-6; clone_size: -; cdr3_aa: CASSSGTGNNEQFF; cdr3_nt: TGTGCCAGCAGCTCGGGGACAGGGAACAATGAGCAGTTCTTC
j_call: TRBJ1-6; d_call: -; v_call: TRBV6-5; clone_size: -; cdr3_aa: CASSTTGTSPLHF; cdr3_nt: TGTGCCAGCAGCACTACAGGGACCTCACCCCTCCACTTT
j_call: TRBJ1-6; d_call: -; v_call: TRBV7-9; clone_size: few; cdr3_aa: CASSLPGSSPLHF; cdr3_nt: TGTGCCAGCAGCTTACCTGGGAGTTCACCCCTCCACTTT
j_call: TRBJ2-1; d_call: -; v_call: TRBV28; clone_size: -; cdr3_aa: CATGRDSYNEQFF; cdr3_nt: TGTGCCACCGGGCGGGACTCCTACAATGAGCAGTTCTTC
j_call: TRBJ2-1; d_call: TRBD2; v_call: TRBV20-1; clone_size: -; cdr3_aa: CSANGLAGQFF; cdr3_nt: TGCAGTGCTAACGGACTAGCCGGGCAGTTCTTC
j_call: TRBJ2-7; d_call: -; v_call: TRBV30; clone_size: -; cdr3_aa: CAWSVNTAYEQYF; cdr3_nt: TGTGCCTGGAGTGTAAACACCGCCTACGAGCAGTACTTC
j_call: TRBJ2-3; d_call: -; v_call: TRBV7-9; clone_size: -; cdr3_aa: CASSLEGNTDTQYF; cdr3_nt: TGTGCCAGCAGCTTAGAAGGAAACACAGATACGCAGTATTTT
j_call: TRBJ1-2; d_call: TRBD1; v_call: TRBV6-5; clone_size: -; cdr3_aa: CASSPPGTARGYTF; cdr3_nt: TGTGCCAGCAGCCCCCCCGGGACAGCCAGGGGCTACACCTTC
j_call: TRBJ1-3; d_call: -; v_call: TRBV7-8; clone_size: -; cdr3_aa: CASSLIRSGNTIYF; cdr3_nt: TGTGCCAGCAGCTTAATTCGCTCTGGAAACACCATATATTTT
j_call: TRBJ1-1; d_call: TRBD1; v_call: TRBV5-1; clone_size: few; cdr3_aa: CASSLEGATEAFF; cdr3_nt: TGCGCCAGCAGCTTGGAGGGGGCCACTGAAGCTTTCTTT
j_call: TRBJ2-7; d_call: TRBD1; v_call: TRBV27; clone_size: -; cdr3_aa: CASSTLGQINYEQYF; cdr3_nt: TGTGCCAGCAGTACGCTGGGACAGATAAACTACGAGCAGTACTTC
j_call: TRBJ2-7; d_call: -; v_call: TRBV18; clone_size: -; cdr3_aa: CASSLTGYEQYF; cdr3_nt: TGTGCCAGCTCACTCACAGGGTACGAGCAGTACTTC
j_call: TRBJ1-2; d_call: -; v_call: TRBV2; clone_size: -; cdr3_aa: CARAFGPKDFYGYTF; cdr3_nt: TGTGCCAGGGCCTTCGGACCGAAAGATTTTTATGGCTACACCTTC
j_call: TRBJ1-4; d_call: -; v_call: TRBV5-1; clone_size: -; cdr3_aa: CASSSGPNEKLFF; cdr3_nt: TGCGCCAGCAGCTCAGGACCCAATGAAAAACTGTTTTTT
j_call: TRBJ1-2; d_call: TRBD1; v_call: TRBV27; clone_size: -; cdr3_aa: CASSPDDRVYYGYTF; cdr3_nt: TGTGCCAGCAGTCCCGACGACAGGGTGTACTATGGCTACACCTTC
j_call: TRBJ2-3; d_call: TRBD2; v_call: TRBV6-5; clone_size: -; cdr3_aa: CASSPKYAGVDTQYF; cdr3_nt: TGTGCCAGCAGCCCGAAATATGCGGGAGTAGATACGCAGTATTTT
j_call: TRBJ1-6; d_call: TRBD1; v_call: TRBV27; clone_size: -; cdr3_aa: CASSAGTGPYSPLHF; cdr3_nt: TGTGCCAGCAGTGCCGGGACAGGCCCATATTCACCCCTCCACTTT
j_call: TRBJ1-5; d_call: -; v_call: TRBV4-1; clone_size: -; cdr3_aa: CASSLIQGDQPQHF; cdr3_nt: TGCGCCAGCAGCCTTATTCAGGGTGATCAGCCCCAGCATTTT
j_call: TRBJ2-7; d_call: -; v_call: TRBV5-4; clone_size: -; cdr3_aa: CASSLLSSYEQYF; cdr3_nt: TGTGCCAGCAGCTTGCTGAGCTCCTACGAGCAGTACTTC
j_call: TRBJ1-1; d_call: -; v_call: TRBV7-9; clone_size: -; cdr3_aa: CASSQVGFTEAFF; cdr3_nt: TGTGCCAGCAGCCAGGTAGGGTTCACTGAAGCTTTCTTT
j_call: TRBJ2-2; d_call: -; v_call: TRBV19; clone_size: -; cdr3_aa: CASSSRGATGELFF; cdr3_nt: TGTGCCAGTAGTTCAAGGGGTGCCACCGGGGAGCTGTTTTTT
j_call: TRBJ2-4; d_call: TRBD1; v_call: TRBV5-6; clone_size: -; cdr3_aa: CASSHRQGFSKNIQYF; cdr3_nt: TGTGCCAGCAGCCATCGACAGGGTTTCTCCAAAAACATTCAGTACTTC
j_call: TRBJ1-5; d_call: TRBD1; v_call: TRBV7-6; clone_size: -; cdr3_aa: CASSSASRQGGQPQHF; cdr3_nt: TGTGCCAGCAGCTCGGCAAGTAGACAGGGGGGTCAGCCCCAGCATTTT
j_call: TRBJ1-2; d_call: -; v_call: TRBV10-3; clone_size: -; cdr3_aa: CAITKYRDYSYGYTF; cdr3_nt: TGTGCCATCACCAAATACAGGGACTACTCGTATGGCTACACCTTC
j_call: TRBJ2-4; d_call: -; v_call: TRBV5-1; clone_size: -; cdr3_aa: CASSLSRGMTGVGENIQYF; cdr3_nt: TGCGCCAGCAGCTTAAGTCGGGGCATGACGGGAGTAGGGGAAAACATTCAGTACTTC
j_call: TRBJ1-4; d_call: -; v_call: TRBV18; clone_size: -; cdr3_aa: CASSPGSSTNEKLFF; cdr3_nt: TGTGCCAGCTCACCCGGCAGTTCAACTAATGAAAAACTGTTTTTT
j_call: TRBJ2-3; d_call: TRBD1; v_call: TRBV30; clone_size: -; cdr3_aa: CAWSQSGQGTDTQYF; cdr3_nt: TGTGCCTGGAGTCAGTCGGGACAGGGCACAGATACGCAGTATTTT
j_call: TRBJ2-1; d_call: -; v_call: TRBV6-5; clone_size: -; cdr3_aa: CASTRGPVNEQFF; cdr3_nt: TGTGCCAGCACCAGGGGCCCCGTCAATGAGCAGTTCTTC